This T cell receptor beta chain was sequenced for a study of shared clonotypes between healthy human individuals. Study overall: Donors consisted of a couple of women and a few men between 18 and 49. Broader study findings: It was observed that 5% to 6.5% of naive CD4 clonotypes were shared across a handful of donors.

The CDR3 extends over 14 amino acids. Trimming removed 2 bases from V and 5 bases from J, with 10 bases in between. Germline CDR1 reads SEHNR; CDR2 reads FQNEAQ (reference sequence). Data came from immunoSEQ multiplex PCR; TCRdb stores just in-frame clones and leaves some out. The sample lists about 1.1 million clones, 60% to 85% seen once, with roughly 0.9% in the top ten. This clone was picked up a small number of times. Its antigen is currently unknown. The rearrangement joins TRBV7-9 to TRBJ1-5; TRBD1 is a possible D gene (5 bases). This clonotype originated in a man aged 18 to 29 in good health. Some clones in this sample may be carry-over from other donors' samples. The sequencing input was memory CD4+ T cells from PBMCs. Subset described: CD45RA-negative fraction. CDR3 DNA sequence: TGTGCCAGCAGCTTAACGGGACCACATCAGCCCCAGCATTTT. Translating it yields CASSLTGPHQPQHF.